This entry lists 25 T cell receptor beta chains sequenced from one sample in a study of identical twins (dated by TCRdb to 2016 to 2017). The method was 5' RACE. TCRdb shows the sequencer as Illumina HiSeq 2000. TCRdb passed the public sequencing reads through fastp at Q25 and MiXCR, retaining productive beta sequences. CDR3 protein sequences are deduplicated, and each keeps its most common genes and DNA. The table for this sample lists a few hundred thousand distinct CDR3 sequences; roughly 9.9% of them were counted only once. Clones ranked in the top ten supply more than 2.5% of the sample. This same sample was also part of a study on yellow fever vaccine responses in identical twins.

The sample comprised PBMCs. The receptors here all came from a woman between 18 and 29 years old in good health.

The chain joins TRBV5-1 to TRBJ2-6, with D unclear. CDR3 length: 15 amino acids. Germline loops: CDR1 SGHRS, CDR2 YFSETQ. The V and J ends lost 0 bases and 0 bases respectively, with 4 bases between them. The CDR3 DNA reads as TGCGCCAGCAGCTTGGTGCCCTCTGGGGCCAACGTCCTGACTTTC. This gives the protein CASSLVPSGANVLTF.

This clonotype was counted ten times or more. The chain is built from TRBV10-1 and TRBJ2-7; D gene uncertain. Deletions cut 3 bases from V and 6 bases from J, with 12 bases between. Per germline, CDR1 WNHNN and CDR2 SYGVQD (reference sequence). The CDR3 length is 13 residues. CDR3 sequence reads: CASSDGVTGEQYF. In DNA, the CDR3 is TGCGCCAGCAGTGATGGGGTGACTGGCGAGCAGTACTTC.

Only a few counts were recorded for this clonotype. J is TRBJ2-5 and V is TRBV28, with 7 nucleotides matching TRBD1. This CDR3 has 14 residues. From germline, CDR1 is MDHEN and CDR2 SYDVKM. Losses at the gene ends were 4 bases for V and 7 bases for J; bases not matched to a gene: 9. CDR3 nucleotides: TGTGCCAGCAGTTATCGACAGGGTCTCAGGACCCAGTACTTC. It yields the protein CASSYRQGLRTQYF.

This clonotype turned up a few times. The J gene is TRBJ2-7, the V gene TRBV7-2, with TRBD1 identical over 11 bases. The V gene end was trimmed by 6 bases and the J gene end by 3 bases; junction bases not matched to a gene: 7. The CDR3 is made up of 15 amino acids. CDR1 and CDR2 from the germline V gene are SGHTA and FQGNSA. CDR3 sequence (DNA): TGTGCCAGCAGACTAAGCGGGACAGGGGGCTACGAGCAGTACTTC. It is translated as CASRLSGTGGYEQYF.

This clonotype was found many times. V usage is TRBV5-6 and J usage is TRBJ1-4; D unresolved. V was cut by 0 bases and J by 8 bases, with 11 bases left in between. The CDR3 is made up of 14 amino acids. Germline V CDR1 and CDR2: SGHDT, YYEEEE. The CDR3 region is CASSLDREGEKLFF. CDR3 DNA sequence: TGTGCCAGCAGCTTGGATAGGGAGGGCGAAAAACTGTTTTTT.

This clonotype appeared many times. The chain joins TRBV12-3 or TRBV12-4 to TRBJ1-5, with D unresolved. CDR3 size: 13 residues. V shed 3 bases and J shed 3 bases, with 6 bases lying between them. CDR3 region: CASSLRDNQPQHF. CDR3 DNA sequence: TGTGCCAGCAGTTTGCGGGACAATCAGCCCCAGCATTTT.

In this sample, this clonotype turned up a few times. This rearrangement joins TRBV3-1 to TRBJ2-7; possibly TRBD1 for D (6 bases). CDR3 length: 13 residues. Deletions cut 1 base from V and 6 bases from J, with 10 bases between. The germline gives CDR1 LGHDT, CDR2 YNNKEL (reference sequence). DNA for the CDR3: TGTGCCAGCAGCCAAGTCGACAGGACCGAGCAGTACTTC. It yields the protein CASSQVDRTEQYF.

This clonotype was recorded a few times. The chain recombines TRBV15 with TRBJ2-7; D remains ambiguous. V was clipped by 0 bases and J by 7 bases, with 10 bases between them. The germline CDR1 and CDR2 sequences are LNHNV and YYDKDF (reference sequence). The CDR3 totals 13 residues. This CDR3 is CATSRDGAGEQYF. The CDR3 DNA follows: TGTGCCACCAGCAGAGACGGTGCCGGGGAGCAGTACTTC.

This clonotype has ten or more counts. The chain links TRBV13 to TRBJ2-7; D may be TRBD1 (5 bases). CDR1 is PRHDT, CDR2 FYEKMQ, per germline (reference sequence). This CDR3 has 15 residues. The V gene lost 2 bases and the J gene lost 5 bases, with 16 bases spanning the gap. CDR3 in DNA: TGTGCCAGCAGCTTATTAAGGAGACAGTACGACGAGCAGTACTTC. This gives the protein CASSLLRRQYDEQYF.

This clonotype was recorded many times. The chain has TRBV12-3 or TRBV12-4 and TRBJ1-2, with 7 nucleotides matching TRBD1. The length of the CDR3 is 14 residues. Trimming cost V 5 bases and J 3 bases; bases outside gene matches: 6. The CDR3 region is CASSRSGTDYGYTF. The CDR3 DNA reads TGTGCCAGCAGTCGCTCCGGGACAGACTATGGCTACACCTTC.

This clonotype has more than one count but fewer than ten. This chain connects TRBV12-3 or TRBV12-4 to TRBJ2-1, with D perhaps assigned TRBD1 or TRBD2 (6 bases each). Trimming stripped 7 bases from V and 9 bases from J, with 22 bases between. CDR3 length: 15 residues. In DNA form, the CDR3 reads TGTGCCAGCATTCCCGTAGGGGGGCCCCGGCCTGAGCAGTTCTTC. Translation gives CASIPVGGPRPEQFF.

This clonotype was seen at least ten times. V is TRBV12-3 or TRBV12-4 and J is TRBJ2-7, with 12 bases that match TRBD1. Losses at the gene ends were 2 bases for V and 4 bases for J; bases not matched to a gene: 3. This CDR3 is 15 amino acids long. Here the CDR3 reads CASSLKGQGAYEQYF. CDR3 bases: TGTGCCAGCAGTTTAAAGGGACAGGGGGCGTACGAGCAGTACTTC.

This clonotype was seen repeatedly, ten times or more. CDR3 DNA: TGCGCCACCGAAACAGGGCCGAACACCGGGGAGCTGTTTTTT. As protein: CATETGPNTGELFF. The chain recombines TRBV5-1 with TRBJ2-2; D might be TRBD1 (6 bases). The CDR3 is 14 residues long. CDR1 is SGHRS and CDR2 is YFSETQ in the germline V gene. V was cut by 9 bases and J by 0 bases, with 12 bases left in between.

This clonotype came up many times. V usage is TRBV20-1 and J usage is TRBJ1-1; unclear D gene. V lost 0 bases and J lost 5, with 16 bases in between. Germline V gene sequence: CDR1 DFQATT, CDR2 SNEGSKA (reference sequence). The length of the CDR3 is 15 residues. For the CDR3, the DNA is TGCAGTGCTAGAGATCTTAGAAAAGGTAGTACTGAAGCTTTCTTT. Its translation is CSARDLRKGSTEAFF.

This clonotype was seen a few times. The genes are TRBV29-1 and TRBJ2-7, with 10 bases lining up with TRBD1. CDR1 and CDR2 (germline): SQVTM, ANQGSEA. The CDR3 spans 12 residues. This CDR3 is CIPGQGTYEQYF. The CDR3 coding sequence is TGCATCCCGGGACAGGGGACCTACGAGCAGTACTTC.

This clonotype was counted ten times or more. The chain uses TRBV15 and TRBJ2-1, with TRBD2 matching 13 bases. Per the germline V gene, CDR1 is LNHNV and CDR2 is YYDKDF (reference sequence). J gave up 9 bases and V 8 bases, and 7 bases lay outside the gene matches. The CDR3 extends over 14 amino acids. The CDR3 nucleotides are TGTGCCACCTGGACTAGCGGGAGTAGGAGTGAGCAGTTCTTC. Translated: CATWTSGSRSEQFF.

V usage is TRBV4-1 and J usage is TRBJ2-1, with 9 bases identical to TRBD2. V lost 6 bases to trimming and J lost 7 bases; unmatched junction nucleotides: 4. CDR1 is MGHRA and CDR2 is YSYEKL in the germline V gene. This CDR3 contains 13 residues. CDR3 in DNA: TGCGCCAGCAGAGGGACTAGCAGGAATGAGCAGTTCTTC. Protein product: CASRGTSRNEQFF.

The rearrangement links TRBV4-1 to TRBJ2-7; TRBD2 agrees at 15 bases. Germline CDR1 reads MGHRA; CDR2 reads YSYEKL. There are 17 residues in the CDR3. Germline trimming cut 4 bases from V and 5 bases from J; bases unmatched to any gene: 9. CDR3 sequence: CASSRGLAGGPIDEQYF. The CDR3 nucleotides read TGCGCCAGCAGCCGAGGACTAGCGGGAGGGCCTATAGACGAGCAGTACTTC.

The chain links TRBV7-2 to TRBJ2-3; 7 bases are a match to TRBD1. CDR1 is SGHTA, CDR2 FQGNSA, per germline. V trimming: 5 bases; J trimming: 2 bases; junction bases outside the gene matches: 7. The CDR3 runs 15 residues. Here the CDR3 DNA reads TGTGCCAGCAGCCCCGAGGGGACAGTCACAGATACGCAGTATTTT. Protein product: CASSPEGTVTDTQYF.

This chain joins TRBV9 and TRBJ2-3, with TRBD2 identical over 14 bases. The J segment lost 4 bases and the V segment lost 4 bases, leaving 8 bases of the junction unmatched. CDR1 is SGDLS and CDR2 is YYNGEE in the germline V gene. The CDR3 contains 17 residues. The CDR3 sequence: CASSLWTSGRKADTQYF. The CDR3 coding sequence is TGTGCCAGCAGCTTATGGACTAGCGGGAGGAAAGCAGATACGCAGTATTTT.

The table lists this clonotype with a few counts. This chain joins TRBV5-1 and TRBJ2-1; 12 nucleotides line up with TRBD2. The CDR3 extends over 17 amino acids. From germline, CDR1 is SGHRS and CDR2 YFSETQ. V shed 0 bases and J 2 bases; nucleotides not matched to a gene: 3. In nucleotides, the CDR3 is TGCGCCAGCAGCTTGGTGGCTAGCGGGAGGGCCTACAATGAGCAGTTCTTC. Amino acids: CASSLVASGRAYNEQFF. Based on the CDR3 plus reference TRBV5-1 and TRBJ2-1, the full variable domain is KAGVTQTPRYLIKTRGQQVTLSCSPISGHRSVSWYQQTPGQGLQFLFEYFSETQRNKGNFPGRFSGRQFSNSRSEMNVSTLELGDSALYLCASSLVASGRAYNEQFFGPGTRLTVL.

The chain employs TRBV29-1 and TRBJ2-2; 8 positions agree with TRBD1. Germline lookup yields CDR1 SQVTM and CDR2 ANQGSEA. The CDR3 sequence is 16 residues long. V gave up 1 base and J gave up 1 base; unmatched junction bases: 5. As DNA, the CDR3 is TGCAGCGTTGAAGGCAGGGGGCGTGGGAACACCGGGGAGCTGTTTTTT. It encodes CSVEGRGRGNTGELFF.

There are many counts of this clonotype. The gene calls are TRBV5-1 and TRBJ1-3; D unresolved. V was cut by 0 bases and J by 0 bases, with 7 bases left in between. The CDR3 spans 15 residues. The germline CDR1 and CDR2 sequences are SGHRS and YFSETQ. The CDR3 DNA follows: TGCGCCAGCAGCTTGGAGACGGGCTCTGGAAACACCATATATTTT. Protein product: CASSLETGSGNTIYF.

The CDR3, as DNA: TGTGCCAGCAGTTTATCCAGGGGACGGCACGAGCAGTACTTC. Translated: CASSLSRGRHEQYF. The J gene is TRBJ2-7, the V gene TRBV28, with D possibly being TRBD1 (6 bases). CDR3 length: 14 residues. V was trimmed by 1 base and J by 5 bases, leaving 12 bases between them. The germline V gene has CDR1 MDHEN and CDR2 SYDVKM.

This clonotype was detected many times. This chain joins TRBV9 and TRBJ2-2; 9 positions agree with TRBD1. Trimming removed 1 base from V and 6 bases from J; junction bases left unmatched: 13. The CDR3 length is 18 residues. Germline V lookup: CDR1 SGDLS, CDR2 YYNGEE. The CDR3, as DNA: TGTGCCAGCAGCGTAAACTCCGGGACGGGACAGGGACCCGGGGAGCTGTTTTTT. It yields the protein CASSVNSGTGQGPGELFF.